These 28 T cell receptor beta chains were all obtained from the same sample, sequenced in a study of T cells in narcolepsy. Data came from immunoSEQ multiplex PCR; TCRdb stores just in-frame clones and leaves some out. The sample shows around 26,000 clones, roughly 86% of them seen only once. The sample was CD45RA- memory CD4+ T cells from PBMCs. These receptors were collected from a human donor with narcolepsy.

J is TRBJ2-7 and V is TRBV18; tentatively, D is TRBD2 (6 bases). The CDR3 is 14 amino acids. Germline loops: CDR1 KGHSH, CDR2 LQKENI. V was shortened by 3 bases and J by 2 bases, with 11 bases between the two germline ends. The DNA of the CDR3 is TGTGCCAGCTCACCGGGGGGTACAGCCTACGAGCAGTACTTC. Its protein is CASSPGGTAYEQYF.

The chain links TRBV5-4 to TRBJ1-1, with TRBD1 matching over 10 bases. The CDR3 loop spans 13 amino acids. Trimming took 4 bases from V and 8 from J; bases not matched to a gene: 5. Looked up from germline, CDR1 is SGHNT and CDR2 is YYREEE (reference sequence). CDR3 protein: CASSGQGVGEAFF. The CDR3 region has the DNA TGTGCCAGCAGCGGACAGGGGGTAGGGGAAGCTTTCTTT.

To note about this clone: This same CDR3 is encoded by further DNA sequences in the sample. The chain employs TRBV6-1 and TRBJ2-2; TRBD1 matches 7 bases. CDR1 is MNHNS and CDR2 is SASEGT in the germline V gene. The CDR3 totals 15 residues. J was trimmed by 5 bases and V by 6 bases; bases with no gene match: 9. CDR3: CASRIYGTDTGELFF. Written as DNA, the CDR3 is TGTGCCAGCAGGATATATGGGACAGATACCGGGGAGCTGTTTTTT.

V and J are TRBV19 and TRBJ1-1; D is possibly TRBD1 (6 bases). V lost 3 bases to trimming and J lost 3 bases, with 14 bases between them. The CDR3 is 15 amino acids. The V gene's germline CDR1 is LNHDA and CDR2 SQIVND (reference sequence). The CDR3 region has the DNA TGTGCCAGTAGTATCAACAGGGCCGGGGACACTGAAGCTTTCTTT. Its translation: CASSINRAGDTEAFF.

The rearrangement uses TRBV28 and TRBJ2-5, with TRBD1 matching 9 bases. From germline, CDR1 is MDHEN and CDR2 SYDVKM. The CDR3 contains 11 residues. Losses at the gene ends were 10 bases for V and 5 bases for J; bases not matched to a gene: 2. The CDR3 here is CANRGLETQYF. CDR3 DNA: TGTGCCAACAGGGGGCTGGAGACCCAGTACTTC.

This chain joins TRBV29-1 and TRBJ1-3; TRBD1 aligns across 9 bases. J gave up 3 bases and V 4 bases, and 10 bases lay outside the gene matches. CDR1 is SQVTM, CDR2 ANQGSEA, per germline. There are 16 residues in the CDR3. The DNA of the CDR3 is TGCAGCGTTGCTGGGACAGGGCTATCCCTTGGAAACACCATATATTTT. Translating it yields CSVAGTGLSLGNTIYF.

In its sample, this clone was seen a few times. The chain uses TRBV5-1 and TRBJ2-7, with 7 bases lining up with TRBD1. The CDR3 spans 15 residues. Looked up from germline, CDR1 is SGHRS and CDR2 is YFSETQ. Losses at the gene ends were 1 base for V and 6 bases for J; bases not matched to a gene: 10. The CDR3 here is CASSLRQGEAAEQYF. For the CDR3, the DNA is TGCGCCAGCAGCTTGAGACAGGGTGAGGCGGCCGAGCAGTACTTC.

In regard to this clone: One end of the junction is discordant with germline, which a read error may explain. J is TRBJ2-3 and V is TRBV7-2; the D call may be TRBD1 or TRBD2 (5 bases each). The CDR3 is 15 residues long. Germline lookup yields CDR1 SGHTA and CDR2 FQGNSA. In DNA form, the CDR3 reads TGTGCCGGCAGCCTGGGGGATTGGGGCACAGATACGCAGTATTTT. Encoded protein: CAGSLGDWGTDTQYF.

The chain recombines TRBV19 with TRBJ2-1, with D unclear. This CDR3 is 14 amino acids long. Between the trimmed V and J ends, which lost 1 base and 10 bases, there was a span of 14 bases. CDR1 and CDR2 (germline): LNHDA, SQIVND (reference sequence). The CDR3: CASSIGTLAGEQFF. The CDR3 DNA reads TGTGCCAGTAGTATAGGTACTTTAGCTGGCGAGCAGTTCTTC.

The DNA of the CDR3 is TGTGCCAGCTCACCACGGGCAGATACGCAGTATTTT. It is translated as CASSPRADTQYF. The chain combines TRBV18 with TRBJ2-3, with D unclear. Germline V gene lookup returns CDR1 KGHSH and CDR2 LQKENI. V was cut by 1 base and J by 4 bases, with 3 bases left in between. The CDR3 spans 12 residues.

This clone showed up just once. The rearrangement uses TRBV5-1 and TRBJ2-1; tentatively, D is TRBD1 (6 bases). Germline lookup yields CDR1 SGHRS and CDR2 YFSETQ. V was shortened by 3 bases and J by 5 bases, with 18 bases between the two germline ends. The CDR3 has 16 amino acids. CDR3 coding DNA: TGCGCCAGCAGCTGGGGGACACCTGGGCCGGACAATGAGCAGTTCTTC. This translates into CASSWGTPGPDNEQFF.

The chain uses TRBV10-1 and TRBJ1-6; D is unclear. The CDR3 covers 13 residues. Germline lookup yields CDR1 WNHNN and CDR2 SYGVQD (reference sequence). V dropped 4 bases and J dropped 4 bases, with 5 bases sitting between them. The CDR3, as DNA: TGCGCCAGCAGTGCGAATTATAATTCACCCCTCCACTTT. It yields the protein CASSANYNSPLHF.

The chain is built from TRBV5-4 and TRBJ1-2, with TRBD1 matching over 9 bases. The CDR3 consists of 17 residues. Per germline, CDR1 SGHNT and CDR2 YYREEE (reference sequence). Trimming cost V 4 bases and J 6 bases; bases outside gene matches: 16. CDR3 in amino acids: CASSLDSFPGQGHGYTF. The CDR3 coding sequence is TGTGCCAGCAGCCTCGATTCTTTTCCTGGACAGGGGCATGGCTACACCTTC.

The J gene is TRBJ2-6, the V gene TRBV6-5; D may be TRBD2 (5 bases). This CDR3 spans 13 amino acids. Trimming removed 7 bases at V and 6 bases at J, with 10 bases between. Germline V lookup: CDR1 MNHEY, CDR2 SVGAGI. The CDR3 protein is CASKLGAANVLTF. The DNA of the CDR3 is TGTGCCAGCAAATTGGGAGCGGCCAACGTCCTGACTTTC.

As to this clone: The sample carries other DNA sequences with the same CDR3. CDR3 sequence reads: CASSLVLRGTSTDTQYF. The CDR3 bases are TGCGCCAGCAGCTTGGTGTTGCGGGGGACTAGCACAGATACGCAGTATTTT. This chain links TRBV5-1 with TRBJ2-3, with 7 positions matching TRBD2. CDR3 length equals 17 residues. With V trimmed by 0 bases and J by 0 bases, 7 bases remained unmatched. Germline loops: CDR1 SGHRS, CDR2 YFSETQ.

On this clone: An end of the junction differs from the germline gene, which may be a read error. The rearrangement links TRBV18 to TRBJ2-7, with 7 bases lining up with TRBD2. The CDR3 spans 13 residues. Germline V lookup: CDR1 KGHSH, CDR2 LQKENI. CDR3 sequence: CGSSHDSGGMGYF. The CDR3 DNA follows: TGTGGCAGCTCACACGATTCGGGAGGAATGGGTTACTTC.

This rearrangement joins TRBV2 to TRBJ2-5; the match to TRBD2 covers 15 bases. Germline V lookup: CDR1 SNHLY, CDR2 FYNNEI. The V gene end was trimmed by 4 bases and the J gene end by 5 bases; junction bases not matched to a gene: 5. CDR3 length: 16 amino acids. CDR3 sequence reads: CASSAGLAGGPETQYF. Written as DNA, the CDR3 is TGTGCCAGCAGTGCAGGACTAGCGGGAGGGCCGGAGACCCAGTACTTC. The full variable domain, completed using reference TRBV2 and TRBJ2-5, is EPEVTQTPSHQVTQMGQEVILRCVPISNHLYFYWYRQILGQKVEFLVSFYNNEISEKSEIFDDQFSVERPDGSNFTLKIRSTKLEDSAMYFCASSAGLAGGPETQYFGPGTRLLVL.

This chain joins TRBV6-6 and TRBJ1-2; perhaps TRBD1 as D (6 bases). The CDR3 has 12 residues. Germline CDR1 and CDR2: MNHNY and SVGAGI (reference sequence). Trimming took 6 bases from V and 4 from J, leaving 9 bases between them. CDR3 loop: CASSQDSYGYTF. The CDR3 nucleotides read TGTGCCAGCAGCCAGGACAGCTATGGCTACACCTTC.

This sequence joins TRBV14 and TRBJ2-2, with D uncertain. Germline assignment: CDR1 SGHDN and CDR2 FVKESK. CDR3 size: 16 residues. Trimming stripped 4 bases from V and 0 bases from J, with 12 bases between. CDR3 sequence reads: CASSPLAHANTGELFF. CDR3 nucleotide sequence: TGTGCCAGCAGCCCCCTCGCGCACGCGAACACCGGGGAGCTGTTTTTT.

V is TRBV5-4 and J is TRBJ2-2; D might be TRBD1 or TRBD2, each matching 5 bases. Germline-derived CDR1 and CDR2 are SGHNT and YYREEE (reference sequence). The CDR3 is made up of 14 amino acids. Trimming took off 7 bases at V and 6 bases at J, with 16 bases between the two ends. The CDR3, as DNA: TGTGCCAGCTCGAGGGACCGAAGGTCCGGGGAGCTGTTTTTT. Amino acids: CASSRDRRSGELFF.

The chain links TRBV28 to TRBJ2-1, with TRBD1 identical over 7 bases. The CDR3 sequence is 13 residues long. Germline lookup yields CDR1 MDHEN and CDR2 SYDVKM. V shed 3 bases, J shed 4 bases, and the junction held 0 bases outside the gene matches. The CDR3 protein is CASSLDRYNEQFF. The CDR3 nucleotides are TGTGCCAGCAGTTTGGACAGGTACAATGAGCAGTTCTTC.

The gene calls are TRBV5-4 and TRBJ2-6, with TRBD2 matching over 8 bases. Germline V gene lookup returns CDR1 SGHNT and CDR2 YYREEE (reference sequence). J was trimmed by 2 bases and V by 2 bases; bases with no gene match: 6. The CDR3 loop spans 17 amino acids. The CDR3 nucleotides read TGTGCCAGCAGCTTTCCCTTAGCGGGAACTGGGGCCAACGTCCTGACTTTC. Translated: CASSFPLAGTGANVLTF.

The V call is TRBV6-1, the J call TRBJ1-5; a weak D match, TRBD1 (5 bases). V was pared by 2 bases and J by 5 bases, with 16 bases between. Germline V gives CDR1 MNHNS, CDR2 SASEGT. This CDR3 is 16 amino acids long. The CDR3: CASSEMPDSKYQPQHF. In nucleotides, the CDR3 is TGTGCCAGCAGTGAAATGCCTGACAGCAAGTATCAGCCCCAGCATTTT.

This chain uses TRBV11-2 with TRBJ1-2; 7 bases agree with TRBD1. The CDR3 is 12 amino acids. Germline V gene lookup returns CDR1 SGHAT and CDR2 FQNNGV. The ends lost 3 bases at V and 8 bases at J; junction bases unmatched: 3. CDR3 DNA: TGTGCCAGCAGCTTCACAGGGGTCGGCTACACCTTC. It is translated as CASSFTGVGYTF.

DNA for the CDR3: TGTGCCAGCAGCTTAGGTCCGGGGACTAGAACTAGAAGGGGACCCACAGATACGCAGTATTTT. This sequence encodes CASSLGPGTRTRRGPTDTQYF. The J gene is TRBJ2-3, the V gene TRBV7-6; TRBD2 matches 8 bases. This CDR3 spans 21 amino acids. The V gene's germline CDR1 is SGHVS and CDR2 FNYEAQ. The V segment lost 1 base and the J segment 2 bases; nucleotides outside the gene matches: 20.

CDR3 residues: CASSAFLRPGNTEAFF. The DNA for the CDR3 is TGTGCCAGTAGTGCATTTCTCAGACCGGGGAACACTGAAGCTTTCTTT. The rearrangement uses TRBV19 and TRBJ1-1; no definite D call. Germline assignment: CDR1 LNHDA and CDR2 SQIVND (reference sequence). Trimming removed 5 bases from V and 1 base from J, with 17 bases in between. CDR3 size: 16 residues.

V and J are TRBV5-4 and TRBJ2-7; TRBD1 agrees at 8 bases. V lost 4 bases to trimming and J lost 9 bases; unmatched junction nucleotides: 6. The length of the CDR3 is 12 residues. CDR1 is SGHNT, CDR2 YYREEE, per germline (reference sequence). This CDR3 reads CASSVRGQGQYF. Written as DNA, the CDR3 is TGTGCCAGCAGCGTCAGGGGGCAAGGGCAGTACTTC.

The chain is built from TRBV29-1 and TRBJ1-2, with D possibly matching TRBD1 (6 bases). V lost 3 bases to trimming and J lost 8 bases, with 19 bases between them. The germline V gene encodes CDR1 SQVTM and CDR2 ANQGSEA. The CDR3 extends over 14 amino acids. The CDR3 region has the DNA TGCAGCGTTGAGGGGGCAAGTTCCCTTGGGGGCTACACCTTC. Amino acids: CSVEGASSLGGYTF.